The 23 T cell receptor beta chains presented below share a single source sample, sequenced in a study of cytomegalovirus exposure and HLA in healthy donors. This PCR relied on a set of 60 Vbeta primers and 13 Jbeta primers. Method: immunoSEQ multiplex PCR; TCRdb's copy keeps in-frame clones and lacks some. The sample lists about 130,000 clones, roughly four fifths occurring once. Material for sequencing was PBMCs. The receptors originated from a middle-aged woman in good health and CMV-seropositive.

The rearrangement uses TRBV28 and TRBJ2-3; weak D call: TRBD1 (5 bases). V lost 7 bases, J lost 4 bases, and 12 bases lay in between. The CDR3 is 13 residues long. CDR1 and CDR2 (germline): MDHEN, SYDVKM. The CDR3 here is CASTLGRADTQYF. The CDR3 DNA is TGTGCCAGCACCCTGGGGCGCGCAGATACGCAGTATTTT.

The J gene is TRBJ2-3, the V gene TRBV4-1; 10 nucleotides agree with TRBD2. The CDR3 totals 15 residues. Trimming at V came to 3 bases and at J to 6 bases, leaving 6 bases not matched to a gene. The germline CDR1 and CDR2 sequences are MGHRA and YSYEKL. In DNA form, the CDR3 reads TGCGCCAGCAGCCAGGCTAGCGGGAGTAGGGATACGCAGTATTTT. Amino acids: CASSQASGSRDTQYF.

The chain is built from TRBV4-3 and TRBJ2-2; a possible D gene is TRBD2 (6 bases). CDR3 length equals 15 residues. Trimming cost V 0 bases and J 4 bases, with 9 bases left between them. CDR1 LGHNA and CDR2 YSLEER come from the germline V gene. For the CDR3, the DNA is TGCGCCAGCAGCCAAGAGTGGAGGGTCACCGGGGAGCTGTTTTTT. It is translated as CASSQEWRVTGELFF.

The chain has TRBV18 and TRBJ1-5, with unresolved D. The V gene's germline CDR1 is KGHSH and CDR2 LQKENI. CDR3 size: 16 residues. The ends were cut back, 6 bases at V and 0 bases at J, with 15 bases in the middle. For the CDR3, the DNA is TGTGCCAGCTCCTTGGAGGTAGAGCATAGCAATCAGCCCCAGCATTTT. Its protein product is CASSLEVEHSNQPQHF.

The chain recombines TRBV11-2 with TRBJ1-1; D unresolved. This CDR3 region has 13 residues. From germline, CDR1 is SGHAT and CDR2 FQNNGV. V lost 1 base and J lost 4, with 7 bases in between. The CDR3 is CASSLAEVTEAFF. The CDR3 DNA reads TGTGCCAGCAGCTTAGCGGAGGTCACTGAAGCTTTCTTT.

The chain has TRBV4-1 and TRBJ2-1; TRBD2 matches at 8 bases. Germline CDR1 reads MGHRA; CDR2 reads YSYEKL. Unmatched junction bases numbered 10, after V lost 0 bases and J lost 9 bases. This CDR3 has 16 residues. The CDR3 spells CASSQEGGRPGGEQFF. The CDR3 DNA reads TGCGCCAGCAGCCAAGAGGGCGGGAGGCCTGGGGGTGAGCAGTTCTTC.

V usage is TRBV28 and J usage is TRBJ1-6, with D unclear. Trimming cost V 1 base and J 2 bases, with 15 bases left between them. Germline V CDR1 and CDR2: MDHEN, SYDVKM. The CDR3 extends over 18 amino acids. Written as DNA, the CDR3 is TGTGCCAGCAGTTTATCCTACGGGATGGGTGCCTATAATTCACCCCTCCACTTT. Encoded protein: CASSLSYGMGAYNSPLHF.

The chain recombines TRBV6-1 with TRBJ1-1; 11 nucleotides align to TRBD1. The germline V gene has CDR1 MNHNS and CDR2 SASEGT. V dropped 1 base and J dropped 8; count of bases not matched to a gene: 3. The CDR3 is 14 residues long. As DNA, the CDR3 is TGTGCCAGCAGTGAAGGGGACAGGGGGAAGGAAGCTTTCTTT. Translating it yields CASSEGDRGKEAFF.

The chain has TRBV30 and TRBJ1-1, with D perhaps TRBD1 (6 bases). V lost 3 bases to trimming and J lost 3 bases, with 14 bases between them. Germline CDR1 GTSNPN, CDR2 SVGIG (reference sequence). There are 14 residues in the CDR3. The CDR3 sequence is CAWSEQGGHTEAFF. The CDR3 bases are TGTGCCTGGAGCGAACAGGGTGGACACACTGAAGCTTTCTTT.

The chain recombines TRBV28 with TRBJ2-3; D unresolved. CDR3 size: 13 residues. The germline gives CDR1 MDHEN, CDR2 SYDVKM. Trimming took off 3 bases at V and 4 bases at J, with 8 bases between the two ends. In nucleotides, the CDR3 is TGTGCCAGCAGTTTGCTGGCGGCAGATACGCAGTATTTT. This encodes CASSLLAADTQYF.

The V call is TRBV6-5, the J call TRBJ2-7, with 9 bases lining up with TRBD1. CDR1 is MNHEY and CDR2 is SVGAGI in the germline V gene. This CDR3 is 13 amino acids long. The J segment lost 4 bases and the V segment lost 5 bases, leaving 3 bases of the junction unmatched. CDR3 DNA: TGTGCCAGCAGTCCTGACAGGGGGTACGAGCAGTACTTC. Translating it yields CASSPDRGYEQYF.

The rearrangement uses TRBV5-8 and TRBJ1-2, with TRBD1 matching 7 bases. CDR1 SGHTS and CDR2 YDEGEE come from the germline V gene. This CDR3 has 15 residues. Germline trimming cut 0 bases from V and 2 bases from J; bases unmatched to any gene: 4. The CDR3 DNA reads TGTGCCAGCAGCTTGGTGGGACAGACGAACTATGGCTACACCTTC. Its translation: CASSLVGQTNYGYTF.

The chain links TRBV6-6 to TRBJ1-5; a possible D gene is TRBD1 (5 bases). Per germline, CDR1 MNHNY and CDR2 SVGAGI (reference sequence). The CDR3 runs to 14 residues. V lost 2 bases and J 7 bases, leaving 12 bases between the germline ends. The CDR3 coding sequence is TGTGCCAGCAGTTACAACGGACAAGAACAGCCCCAGCATTTT. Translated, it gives CASSYNGQEQPQHF.

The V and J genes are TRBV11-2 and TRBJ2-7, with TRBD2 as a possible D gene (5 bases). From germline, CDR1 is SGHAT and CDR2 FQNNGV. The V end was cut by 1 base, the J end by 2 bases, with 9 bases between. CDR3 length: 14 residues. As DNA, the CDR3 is TGTGCCAGCAGCTTAGCTCTTAGCGCCTACGAGCAGTACTTC. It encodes CASSLALSAYEQYF.

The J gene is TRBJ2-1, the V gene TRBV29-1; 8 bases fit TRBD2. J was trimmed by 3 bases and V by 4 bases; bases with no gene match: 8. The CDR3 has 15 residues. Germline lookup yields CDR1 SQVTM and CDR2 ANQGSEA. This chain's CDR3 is CSVAPREGLYNEQFF. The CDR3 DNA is TGCAGCGTTGCTCCCCGGGAGGGCCTCTACAATGAGCAGTTCTTC.

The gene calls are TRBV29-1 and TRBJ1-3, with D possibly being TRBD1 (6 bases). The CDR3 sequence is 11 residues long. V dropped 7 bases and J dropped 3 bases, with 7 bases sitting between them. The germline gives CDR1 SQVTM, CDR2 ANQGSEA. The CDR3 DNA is TGCAGCGCCAGGGGTGGAAACACCATATATTTT. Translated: CSARGGNTIYF.

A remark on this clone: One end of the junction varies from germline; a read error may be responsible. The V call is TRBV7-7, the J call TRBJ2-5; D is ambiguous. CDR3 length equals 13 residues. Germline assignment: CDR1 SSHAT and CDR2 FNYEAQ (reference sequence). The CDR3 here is CASSLNFQETQYF. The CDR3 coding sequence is TGTGCTAGCAGCTTAAACTTTCAAGAGACCCAGTACTTC.

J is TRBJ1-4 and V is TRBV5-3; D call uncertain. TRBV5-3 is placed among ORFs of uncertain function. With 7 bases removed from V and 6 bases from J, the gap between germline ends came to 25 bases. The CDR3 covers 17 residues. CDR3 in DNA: TGTGCCAGACTGGTGAAACCTCCGGGAAGGAGGGATGAAAAACTGTTTTTT. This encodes CARLVKPPGRRDEKLFF.

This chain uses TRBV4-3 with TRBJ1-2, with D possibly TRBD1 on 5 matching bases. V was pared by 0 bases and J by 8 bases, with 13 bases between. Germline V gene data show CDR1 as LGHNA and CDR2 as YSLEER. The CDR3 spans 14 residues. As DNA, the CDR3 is TGCGCCAGCAGCCAAGATTGGGGCCTTCCGGGCTACACCTTC. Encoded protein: CASSQDWGLPGYTF.

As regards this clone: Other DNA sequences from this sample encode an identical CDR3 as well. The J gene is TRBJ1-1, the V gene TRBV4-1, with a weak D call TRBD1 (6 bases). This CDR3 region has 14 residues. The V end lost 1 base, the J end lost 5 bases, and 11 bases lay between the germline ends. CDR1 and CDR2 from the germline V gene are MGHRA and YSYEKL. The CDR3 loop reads CASSQGGGGTEAFF. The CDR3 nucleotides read TGCGCCAGCAGCCAAGGGGGGGGCGGGACTGAAGCTTTCTTT.

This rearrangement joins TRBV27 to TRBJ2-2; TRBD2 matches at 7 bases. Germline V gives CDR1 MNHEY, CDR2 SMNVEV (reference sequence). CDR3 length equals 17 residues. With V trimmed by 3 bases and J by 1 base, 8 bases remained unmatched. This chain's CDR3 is CASSLAPLAVNTGELFF. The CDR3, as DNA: TGTGCCAGCAGTTTGGCCCCTCTAGCGGTGAACACCGGGGAGCTGTTTTTT.

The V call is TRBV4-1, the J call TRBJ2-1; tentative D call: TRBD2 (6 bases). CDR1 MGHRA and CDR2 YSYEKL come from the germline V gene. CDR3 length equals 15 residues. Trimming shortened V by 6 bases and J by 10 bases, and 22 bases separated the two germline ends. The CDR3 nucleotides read TGCGCCAGCAGGGAAGCGGGTATGGCCCCCTGGGAGCAGTTCTTC. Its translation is CASREAGMAPWEQFF.

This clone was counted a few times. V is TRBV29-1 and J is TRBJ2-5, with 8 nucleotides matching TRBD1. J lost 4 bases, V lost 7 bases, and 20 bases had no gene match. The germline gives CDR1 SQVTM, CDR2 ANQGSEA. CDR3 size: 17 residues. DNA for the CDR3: TGCAGCGGCGCGTTCCAGGGGGCTCGCGCTCATATAGAGACCCAGTACTTC. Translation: CSGAFQGARAHIETQYF.